One T cell receptor (beta chain) is described in this entry. The antigen is not known. CDR3 length: 13 amino acids. In germline, CDR1 is SNHLY, CDR2 FYNNEI. V was cut by 3 bases and J by 4 bases, with 9 bases left in between. These data originate in a study of CD8+CD57+ T cells in acquired aplastic anemia. General study points: Common to patients and controls were twenty-nine CD8+ CDR3 sequences.

The authors sequenced patients whose flow cytometry had shown CD8+CD57+ cell expansion. Severe acquired aplastic anemia was present in every patient. TCR beta VDJ and CDR3 profiling used genomic DNA as template. TCRdb re-called the reads with MiXCR, one entry per CDR3 protein. The sample has around 130,000 distinct CDR3 sequences; under 65% are singletons. Sequencing was carried out using sorted CD4+, CD8+, or CD8+CD57+ T cells (not recorded which) from PBMCs. This receptor was identified in a human donor with aplastic anemia. The rearrangement links TRBV2 to TRBJ1-2; no clear D gene. CDR3 protein: CASSDGRAYGYTF. The CDR3 nucleotides read TGTGCCAGCAGTGACGGTCGGGCCTATGGCTACACCTTC.